The clone carrying this T cell receptor (beta chain) was detected only a few times. Antigen specificity is unknown. The data were obtained in a study of breast tumors, draining lymph nodes, adjacent tissues. Study results and limitations: Luminal-like breast cancer showed significantly greater tumor-nontumor repertoire similarity than basal-like breast cancer did. Tumors had less TCR diversity than lymph nodes, more than nontumor tissue. Most tumor T cells seemingly derive from lymph node, then expand in tumor. That most tumor T cells come from lymph nodes remained unproven.

From germline, CDR1 is ENHRY and CDR2 SYGVKD. This CDR3 is built from 16 residues. Deletions cut 0 bases from V and 1 base from J, with 12 bases between. Samples came from axillary lymph nodes draining the breast cancer. TCRdb re-called the multiplex PCR reads with MiXCR, one entry per CDR3 protein. The sample records 290,000 or so distinct CDR3 sequences, 30% being singletons. The receptor's source is a female donor with breast cancer. Some clones in this sample may be carry-over from other donors' samples. The material sequenced was axillary lymph node tissue. This chain uses TRBV10-3 with TRBJ1-1; D uncertain. The CDR3: CAISESIGLKNTEAFF. The CDR3 bases are TGTGCCATCAGTGAGTCTATCGGGTTAAAGAACACTGAAGCTTTCTTT.